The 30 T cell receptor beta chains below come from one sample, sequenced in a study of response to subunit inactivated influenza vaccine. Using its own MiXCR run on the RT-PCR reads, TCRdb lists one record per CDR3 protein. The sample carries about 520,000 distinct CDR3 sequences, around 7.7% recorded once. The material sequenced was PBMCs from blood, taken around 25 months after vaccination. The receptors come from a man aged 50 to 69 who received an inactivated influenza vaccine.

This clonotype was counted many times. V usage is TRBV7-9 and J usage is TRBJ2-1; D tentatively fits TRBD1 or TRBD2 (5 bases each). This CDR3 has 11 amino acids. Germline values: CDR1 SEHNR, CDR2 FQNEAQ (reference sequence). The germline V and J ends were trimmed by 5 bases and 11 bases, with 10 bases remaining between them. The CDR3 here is CASSEGTKQFF. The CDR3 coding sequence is TGTGCCAGCAGCGAAGGGACCAAGCAGTTCTTC.

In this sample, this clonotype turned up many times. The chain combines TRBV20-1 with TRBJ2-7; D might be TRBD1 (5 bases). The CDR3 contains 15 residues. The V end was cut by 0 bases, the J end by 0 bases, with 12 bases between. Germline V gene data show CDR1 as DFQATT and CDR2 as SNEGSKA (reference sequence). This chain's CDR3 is CSARDLDTFSYEQYF. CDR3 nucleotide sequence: TGCAGTGCTAGAGATTTGGACACCTTCTCCTACGAGCAGTACTTC.

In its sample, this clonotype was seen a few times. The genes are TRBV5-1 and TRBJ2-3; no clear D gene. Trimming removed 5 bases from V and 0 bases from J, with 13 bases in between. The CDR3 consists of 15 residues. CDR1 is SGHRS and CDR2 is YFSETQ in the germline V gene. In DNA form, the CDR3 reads TGCGCCAGCAGTCGGACCCGGCCTAGCACAGATACGCAGTATTTT. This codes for CASSRTRPSTDTQYF.

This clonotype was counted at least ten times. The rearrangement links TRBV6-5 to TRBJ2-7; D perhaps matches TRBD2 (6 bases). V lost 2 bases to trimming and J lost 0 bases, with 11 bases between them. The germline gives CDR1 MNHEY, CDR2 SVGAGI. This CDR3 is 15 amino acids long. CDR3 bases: TGTGCCAGCAGTTACCAGGGACTGAGCTCCTACGAGCAGTACTTC. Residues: CASSYQGLSSYEQYF.

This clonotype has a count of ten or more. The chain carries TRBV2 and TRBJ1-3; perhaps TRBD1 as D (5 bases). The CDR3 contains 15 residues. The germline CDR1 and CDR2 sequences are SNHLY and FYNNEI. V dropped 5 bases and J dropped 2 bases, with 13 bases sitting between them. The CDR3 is CASSIDRPPGNTIYF. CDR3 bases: TGTGCCAGCAGTATCGACAGACCTCCTGGAAACACCATATATTTT.

The CDR3 is CASSLAEGLGGFF. DNA of the CDR3: TGCGCCAGCAGCTTGGCCGAGGGACTAGGTGGGTTCTTC. V and J are TRBV5-1 and TRBJ2-1, with 8 bases matching TRBD2. V lost 0 bases to trimming and J lost 15 bases; unmatched junction nucleotides: 8. Germline CDR1 reads SGHRS; CDR2 reads YFSETQ. The CDR3 contains 13 residues.

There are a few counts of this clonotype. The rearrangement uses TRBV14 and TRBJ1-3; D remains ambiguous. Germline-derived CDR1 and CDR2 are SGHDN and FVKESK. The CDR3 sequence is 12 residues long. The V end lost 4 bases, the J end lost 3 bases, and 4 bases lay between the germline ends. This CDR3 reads CASSRFGNTIYF. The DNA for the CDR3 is TGTGCCAGCAGCCGATTTGGAAACACCATATATTTT.

The CDR3 region has the DNA TGCAGCGGCCGGACTAGCGGGGGGCGCTCCTCCTACAATGAGCAGTACTTC. Protein: CSGRTSGGRSSYNEQYF. The V and J genes are TRBV29-1 and TRBJ2-1; 14 bases align to TRBD2. The assigned J gene may be wrong: the sequence end matches TRBJ2-7 better. The CDR3 runs to 17 residues. Germline CDR1 reads SQVTM; CDR2 reads ANQGSEA.

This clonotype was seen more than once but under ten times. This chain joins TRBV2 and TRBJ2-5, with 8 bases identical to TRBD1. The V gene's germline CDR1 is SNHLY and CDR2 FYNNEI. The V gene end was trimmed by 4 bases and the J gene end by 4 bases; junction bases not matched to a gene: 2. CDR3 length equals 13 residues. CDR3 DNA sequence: TGTGCCAGCAGTGCCGGGACAGGAGAGACCCAGTACTTC. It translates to CASSAGTGETQYF.

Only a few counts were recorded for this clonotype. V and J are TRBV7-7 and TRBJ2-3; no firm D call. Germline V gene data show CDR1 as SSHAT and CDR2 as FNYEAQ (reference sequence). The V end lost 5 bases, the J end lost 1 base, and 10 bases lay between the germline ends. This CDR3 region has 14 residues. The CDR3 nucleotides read TGTGCCAGCAGCCCCTCCCCCGGCACAGATACGCAGTATTTT. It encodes CASSPSPGTDTQYF.

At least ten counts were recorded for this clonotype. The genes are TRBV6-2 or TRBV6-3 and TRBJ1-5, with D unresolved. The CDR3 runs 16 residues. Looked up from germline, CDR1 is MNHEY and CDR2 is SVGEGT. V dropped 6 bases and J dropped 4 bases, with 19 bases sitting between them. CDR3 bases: TGTGCCAGCAGGTCCCACGTGGGGAGGCTTAATCAGCCCCAGCATTTT. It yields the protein CASRSHVGRLNQPQHF.

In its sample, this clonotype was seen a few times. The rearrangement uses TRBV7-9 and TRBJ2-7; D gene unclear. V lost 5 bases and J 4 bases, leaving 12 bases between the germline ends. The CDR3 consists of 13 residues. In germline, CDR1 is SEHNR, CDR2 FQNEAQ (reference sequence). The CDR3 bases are TGTGCCAGCAGCCCCCCCTCGAGATACGAGCAGTACTTC. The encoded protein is CASSPPSRYEQYF.

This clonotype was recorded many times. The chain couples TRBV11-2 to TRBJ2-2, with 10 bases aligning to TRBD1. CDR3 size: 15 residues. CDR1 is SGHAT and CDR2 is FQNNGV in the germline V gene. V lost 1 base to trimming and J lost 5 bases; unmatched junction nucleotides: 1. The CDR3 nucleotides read TGTGCCAGCAGCTTAGGGGGACAGGGGACCGGGGAGCTGTTTTTT. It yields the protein CASSLGGQGTGELFF.

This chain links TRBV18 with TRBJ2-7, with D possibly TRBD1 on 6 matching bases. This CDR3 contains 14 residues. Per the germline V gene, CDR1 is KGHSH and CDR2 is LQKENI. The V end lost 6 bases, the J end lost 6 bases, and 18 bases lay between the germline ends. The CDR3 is CASSPGQGTFEQYF. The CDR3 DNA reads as TGTGCCAGCTCCCCGGGCCAGGGGACCTTCGAGCAGTACTTC.

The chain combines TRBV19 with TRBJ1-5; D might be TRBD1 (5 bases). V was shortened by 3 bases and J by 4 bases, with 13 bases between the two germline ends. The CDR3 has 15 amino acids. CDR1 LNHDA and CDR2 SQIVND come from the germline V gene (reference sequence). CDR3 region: CASSIFGGGNQPQHF. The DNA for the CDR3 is TGTGCCAGTAGTATCTTCGGCGGGGGGAATCAGCCCCAGCATTTT.

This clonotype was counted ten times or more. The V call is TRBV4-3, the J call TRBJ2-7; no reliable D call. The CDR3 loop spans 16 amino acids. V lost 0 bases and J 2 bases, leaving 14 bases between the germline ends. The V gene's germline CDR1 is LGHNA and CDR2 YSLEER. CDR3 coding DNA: TGCGCCAGCAGCCAAGATTGGCCCGTATATACCTACGAGCAGTACTTC. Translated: CASSQDWPVYTYEQYF.

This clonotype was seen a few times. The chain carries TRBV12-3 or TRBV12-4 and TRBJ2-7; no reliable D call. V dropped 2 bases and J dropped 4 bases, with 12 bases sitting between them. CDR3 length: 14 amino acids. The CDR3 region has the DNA TGTGCCAGCAGTTTATCGCAGGTTACTTACGAGCAGTACTTC. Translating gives CASSLSQVTYEQYF.

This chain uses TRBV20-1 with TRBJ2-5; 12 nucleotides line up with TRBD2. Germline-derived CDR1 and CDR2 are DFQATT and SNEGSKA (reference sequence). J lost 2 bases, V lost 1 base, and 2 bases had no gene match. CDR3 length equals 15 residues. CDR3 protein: CSARVGTSGQETQYF. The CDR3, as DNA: TGCAGTGCTAGAGTTGGGACTAGCGGGCAAGAGACCCAGTACTTC.

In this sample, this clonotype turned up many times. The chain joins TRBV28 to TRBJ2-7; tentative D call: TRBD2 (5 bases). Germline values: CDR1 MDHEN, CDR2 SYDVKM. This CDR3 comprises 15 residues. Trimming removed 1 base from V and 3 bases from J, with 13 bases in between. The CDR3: CASSLFRGFYYEQYF. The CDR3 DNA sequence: TGTGCCAGCAGTTTATTTCGCGGGTTCTACTACGAGCAGTACTTC.

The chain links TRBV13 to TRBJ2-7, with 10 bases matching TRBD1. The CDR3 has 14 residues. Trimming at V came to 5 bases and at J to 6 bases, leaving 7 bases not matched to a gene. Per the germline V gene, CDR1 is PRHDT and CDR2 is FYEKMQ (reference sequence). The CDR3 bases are TGTGCCAGCAGCATTAGGGACAGGGGAGGCGAGCAGTACTTC. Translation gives CASSIRDRGGEQYF.

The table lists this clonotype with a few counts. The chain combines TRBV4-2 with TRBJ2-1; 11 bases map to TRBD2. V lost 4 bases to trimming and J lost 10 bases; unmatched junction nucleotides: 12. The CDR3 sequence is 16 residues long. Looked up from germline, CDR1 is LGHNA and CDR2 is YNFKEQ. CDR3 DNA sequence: TGTGCCAGCAGCCCGGGGACTAGCGGCCCACGGGCGGAGCAGTTCTTC. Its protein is CASSPGTSGPRAEQFF.

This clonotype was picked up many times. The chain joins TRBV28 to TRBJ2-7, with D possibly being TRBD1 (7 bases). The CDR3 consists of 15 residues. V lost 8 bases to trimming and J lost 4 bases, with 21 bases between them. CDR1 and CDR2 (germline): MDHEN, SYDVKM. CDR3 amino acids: CASSKQGGLRYEQYF. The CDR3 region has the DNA TGTGCCAGCTCAAAGCAGGGGGGTCTGCGGTACGAGCAGTACTTC.

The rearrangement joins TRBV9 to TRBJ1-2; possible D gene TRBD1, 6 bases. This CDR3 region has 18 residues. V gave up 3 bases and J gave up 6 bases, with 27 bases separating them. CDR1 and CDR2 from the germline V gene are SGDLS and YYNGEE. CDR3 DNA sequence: TGTGCCAGCAGCGCAAGCCACTACAGGGACGTAAGAACGAATGGCTACACCTTC. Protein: CASSASHYRDVRTNGYTF. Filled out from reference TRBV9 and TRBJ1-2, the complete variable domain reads DSGVTQTPKHLITATGQRVTLRCSPRSGDLSVYWYQQSLDQGLQFLIQYYNGEERAKGNILERFSAQQFPDLHSELNLSSLELGDSALYFCASSASHYRDVRTNGYTFGSGTRLTVV.

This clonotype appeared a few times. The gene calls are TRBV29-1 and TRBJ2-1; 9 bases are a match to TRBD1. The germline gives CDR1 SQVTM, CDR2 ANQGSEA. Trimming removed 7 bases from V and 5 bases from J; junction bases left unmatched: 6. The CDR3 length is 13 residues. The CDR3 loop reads CSAWGQGHNEQFF. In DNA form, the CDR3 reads TGCAGCGCCTGGGGACAGGGTCACAATGAGCAGTTCTTC.

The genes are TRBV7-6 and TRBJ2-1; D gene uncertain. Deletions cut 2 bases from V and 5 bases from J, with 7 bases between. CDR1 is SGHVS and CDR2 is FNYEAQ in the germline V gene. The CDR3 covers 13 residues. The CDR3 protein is CASSLLSHNEQFF. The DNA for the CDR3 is TGTGCCAGCAGCTTATTGAGCCACAATGAGCAGTTCTTC.

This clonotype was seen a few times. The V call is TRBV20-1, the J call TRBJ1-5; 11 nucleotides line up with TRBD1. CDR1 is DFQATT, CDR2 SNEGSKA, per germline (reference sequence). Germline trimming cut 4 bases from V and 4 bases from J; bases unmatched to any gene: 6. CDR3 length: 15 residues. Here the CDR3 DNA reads TGCAGTGCTACCGCGTGGGACAGGGGGAATCAGCCCCAGCATTTT. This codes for CSATAWDRGNQPQHF.

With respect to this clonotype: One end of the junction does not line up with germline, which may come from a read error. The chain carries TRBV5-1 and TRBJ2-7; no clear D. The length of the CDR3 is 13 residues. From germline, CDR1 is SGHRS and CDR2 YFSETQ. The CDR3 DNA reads TGCGCCAGCATCTTGGATAACTCCTACGAGCAGTACTTC. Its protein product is CASILDNSYEQYF. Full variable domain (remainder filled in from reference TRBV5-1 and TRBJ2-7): KAGVTQTPRYLIKTRGQQVTLSCSPISGHRSVSWYQQTPGQGLQFLFEYFSETQRNKGNFPGRFSGRQFSNSRSEMNVSTLELGDSALYLCASILDNSYEQYFGPGTRLTVT.

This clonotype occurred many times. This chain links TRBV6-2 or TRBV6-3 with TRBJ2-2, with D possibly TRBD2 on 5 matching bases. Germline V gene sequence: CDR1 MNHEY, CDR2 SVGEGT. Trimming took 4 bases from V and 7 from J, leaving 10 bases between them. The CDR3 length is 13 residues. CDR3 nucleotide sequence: TGTGCCAGCAGTTCATCGGGGTACGGGGAGCTGTTTTTT. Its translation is CASSSSGYGELFF.

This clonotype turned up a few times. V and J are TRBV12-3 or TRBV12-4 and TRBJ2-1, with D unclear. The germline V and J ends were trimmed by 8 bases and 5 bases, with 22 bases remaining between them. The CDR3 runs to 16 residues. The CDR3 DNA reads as TGTGCCAGCGTCGGCCAACCGACCACTGTAAACAATGAGCAGTTCTTC. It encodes CASVGQPTTVNNEQFF.

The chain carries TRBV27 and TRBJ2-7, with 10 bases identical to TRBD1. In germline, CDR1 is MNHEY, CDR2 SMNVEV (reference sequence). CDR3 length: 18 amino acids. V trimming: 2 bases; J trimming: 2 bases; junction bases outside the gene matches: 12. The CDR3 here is CASSLRGGQGSSTYEQYF. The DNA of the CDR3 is TGTGCCAGCAGTTTAAGGGGGGGACAGGGGTCCTCCACCTACGAGCAGTACTTC.